The rows below give T cell receptor beta chains drawn from one sample of a study of blood T cell repertoires in COVID-19. Profiled with immunoSEQ multiplex PCR; TCRdb holds only in-frame clones, not every one. The sample comprises under 250,000 clones, around 81% of which are singletons, and around 2% rests with the top ten. Sequenced sample: peripheral blood. Receptor source: a man aged 25 to 40 who had recovered from COVID-19. Both conserved end residues are part of each CDR3. D genes are given only for firm matches. The size field is filled for only some rows; it gives once, few, many or a size class.

CASSVRGDTEAFF,TGTGCCAGCAGCGTCCGGGGGGACACTGAAGCTTTCTTT,TRBJ1-1,.,.,TRBV11-1
CASSFTGATFSYNSPLHF,TGTGCCAGCAGCTTTACAGGGGCTACCTTCTCCTATAATTCACCCCTCCACTTT,TRBJ1-6,TRBD1,few,TRBV7-2
CASSVEAYFGYTF,TGTGCCAGCAGTGTAGAAGCTTACTTCGGCTACACCTTC,TRBJ1-2,.,.,TRBV25-1
CASSRTGSEKLFF,TGTGCCAGCAGTCGGACAGGGAGTGAAAAACTGTTTTTT,TRBJ1-4,TRBD1,.,TRBV6-5
CASSHPTAGGETQYF,TGCGCCAGCAGCCATCCCACTGCGGGTGGAGAGACCCAGTACTTC,TRBJ2-5,.,.,TRBV4-1
CASSLDPGGWETQYF,TGTGCCAGCAGCTTAGATCCCGGGGGATGGGAGACCCAGTACTTC,TRBJ2-5,.,.,TRBV11-2
CASRNRTVERAYNEQFF,TGTGCCAGCAGGAATAGGACAGTCGAAAGGGCCTACAATGAGCAGTTCTTC,TRBJ2-1,.,.,TRBV11-2
CASSPQGETQYF,TGTGCCAGCAGCCCACAGGGAGAGACCCAGTACTTC,TRBJ2-5,.,.,TRBV5-6
CASSRDSSGNTIYF,TGTGCCAGTAGTAGGGACAGCTCTGGAAACACCATATATTTT,TRBJ1-3,TRBD1,.,TRBV19
CASSYGAGTSTDTQYF,TGTGCCAGCAGTTACGGGGCAGGAACTAGCACAGATACGCAGTATTTT,TRBJ2-3,.,once,TRBV6-2/TRBV6-3
CATSRGGGYMANYGYTF,TGTGCCACCAGCAGAGGGGGAGGATACATGGCTAACTATGGCTACACCTTC,TRBJ1-2,.,.,TRBV15
CASSLQGYEQYF,TGTGCCAGCAGCCTCCAGGGCTACGAGCAGTACTTC,TRBJ2-7,.,few,TRBV7-2
CASSSWTGPYGYTF,TGTGCCAGCAGTTCTTGGACAGGGCCATATGGCTACACCTTC,TRBJ1-2,TRBD1,.,TRBV6-5
CASSPTTGNYGYTF,TGTGCCAGCAGCCCGACGACAGGGAACTATGGCTACACCTTC,TRBJ1-2,TRBD1,.,TRBV7-8
CASSSGQGPDTQYF,TGTGCCAGCAGTTCCGGACAGGGCCCAGATACGCAGTATTTT,TRBJ2-3,TRBD1,.,TRBV28
CATGGQVSNYGYTF,TGTGCCACAGGCGGACAGGTGTCTAACTATGGCTACACCTTC,TRBJ1-2,TRBD1,.,TRBV2
CASSQVGGREQFF,TGCGCCAGCAGCCAAGTAGGGGGACGTGAGCAGTTCTTC,TRBJ2-1,.,.,TRBV4-1
CASSQGQDALLADTQYF,TGTGCCAGCAGCCAAGGACAGGACGCCCTACTCGCAGATACGCAGTATTTT,TRBJ2-3,.,.,TRBV3-1/TRBV3-2
CASSEGLAEATDTQYF,TGTGCCAGCAGCGAGGGACTAGCGGAAGCCACAGATACGCAGTATTTT,TRBJ2-3,TRBD2,.,TRBV5-4
CASSLSLAGGPGTQYF,TGCGCCAGCAGCTTGTCCCTAGCGGGGGGGCCGGGGACCCAGTACTTC,TRBJ2-5,TRBD2,.,TRBV5-1
CASSSHRDQGDTQYF,TGTGCCAGCAGTTCACACAGGGATCAGGGAGATACGCAGTATTTT,TRBJ2-3,.,.,TRBV2
CASSLNLQETQYF,TGTGCCAGCAGCTTGAACCTACAAGAGACCCAGTACTTC,TRBJ2-5,.,.,TRBV13
CASSALDISNQPQHF,TGTGCCAGCAGCGCCCTGGACATTAGCAATCAGCCCCAGCATTTT,TRBJ1-5,.,.,TRBV7-2
CASSYESYEQYF,TGTGCCAGCAGTTACGAGTCCTACGAGCAGTACTTC,TRBJ2-7,.,.,TRBV6-6
CASSSGETQYF,TGTGCCAGCAGCTCGGGGGAGACCCAGTACTTC,TRBJ2-5,.,.,TRBV7-9
CASREGNQPQHF,TGTGCCAGCAGGGAGGGCAATCAGCCCCAGCATTTT,TRBJ1-5,.,.,TRBV12-3/TRBV12-4
CASRLGDTTDEAFF,TGCGCCAGCAGGTTGGGGGACACGACAGATGAAGCTTTCTTT,TRBJ1-1,.,.,TRBV10-2
CASSPYSYQETQYF,TGTGCCAGCAGCCCTTACTCCTACCAAGAGACCCAGTACTTC,TRBJ2-5,.,.,TRBV14
CASSYTRGTSGTDTQYF,TGTGCCAGCAGTTACACGCGAGGGACTAGCGGCACAGATACGCAGTATTTT,TRBJ2-3,TRBD2,.,TRBV6-2/TRBV6-3
CASSQVGQQETQYF,TGCGCCAGCAGCCAAGTCGGACAGCAAGAGACCCAGTACTTC,TRBJ2-5,.,.,TRBV4-1
CASSLTGGQGNEKLFF,TGTGCCAGCAGCCTAACCGGGGGACAGGGAAATGAAAAACTGTTTTTT,TRBJ1-4,TRBD1,.,TRBV7-9
CASSESSGSYEQYF,TGCGCCAGCAGCGAATCTAGCGGGTCCTACGAGCAGTACTTC,TRBJ2-7,TRBD2,.,TRBV5-1
CATAGLLYGYTF,TGTGCGACCGCGGGCTTACTCTATGGCTACACCTTC,TRBJ1-2,.,.,TRBV28
CASSLAAPTEAFF,TGTGCCAGCAGCTTAGCGGCCCCTACTGAAGCTTTCTTT,TRBJ1-1,.,.,TRBV7-9
CASSLALTGRRVTGELFF,TGTGCCAGCAGCTTAGCCTTAACAGGGCGGAGAGTGACCGGGGAGCTGTTTTTT,TRBJ2-2,.,.,TRBV7-9
CASSAALGTTRYF,TGTGCCAGCAGCGCCGCCTTAGGGACAACCCGATACTTC,TRBJ2-5,.,.,TRBV9
CASSLPTSSGEAFF,TGTGCCAGCAGTTTACCCACATCCAGCGGTGAAGCTTTCTTT,TRBJ1-1,.,.,TRBV6-5
CASSSGQPSYGYTF,TGTGCCAGCAGCTCGGGACAGCCCTCCTATGGCTACACCTTC,TRBJ1-2,TRBD1,.,TRBV28
CASSPGLAGGVDEQFF,TGTGCCAGCAGCCCCGGACTAGCGGGGGGGGTCGATGAGCAGTTCTTC,TRBJ2-1,TRBD2,.,TRBV4-2
CASSYFRDRYNEQFF,TGTGCCAGCAGTTACTTTCGGGACAGGTATAATGAGCAGTTCTTC,TRBJ2-1,TRBD1,.,TRBV6-5
CASSFMGLRGNTIYF,TGTGCCAGCAGTTTTATGGGGCTCCGTGGAAACACCATATATTTT,TRBJ1-3,.,.,TRBV28
CASSLSYETQYF,TGTGCCAGCAGTTTAAGCTACGAGACCCAGTACTTC,TRBJ2-5,.,.,TRBV12-3/TRBV12-4